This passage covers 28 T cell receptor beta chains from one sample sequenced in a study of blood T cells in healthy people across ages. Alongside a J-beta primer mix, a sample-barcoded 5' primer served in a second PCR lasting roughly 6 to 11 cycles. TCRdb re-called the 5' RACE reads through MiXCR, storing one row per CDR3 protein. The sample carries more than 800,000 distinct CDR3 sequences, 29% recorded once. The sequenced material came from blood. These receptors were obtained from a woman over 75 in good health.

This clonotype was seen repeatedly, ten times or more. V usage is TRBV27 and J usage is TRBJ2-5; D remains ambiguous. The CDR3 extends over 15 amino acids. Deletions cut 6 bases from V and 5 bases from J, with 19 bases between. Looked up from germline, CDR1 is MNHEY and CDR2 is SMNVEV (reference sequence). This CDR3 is CASSPMIAPAETQYF. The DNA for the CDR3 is TGTGCCAGCAGCCCGATGATAGCCCCCGCGGAGACCCAGTACTTC.

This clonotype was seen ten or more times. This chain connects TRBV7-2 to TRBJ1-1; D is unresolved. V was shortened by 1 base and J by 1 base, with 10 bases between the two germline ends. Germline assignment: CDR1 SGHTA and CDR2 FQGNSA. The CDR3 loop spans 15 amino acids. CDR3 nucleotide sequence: TGTGCCAGCAGCTTAGGGGGTATCCCGAACACTGAAGCTTTCTTT. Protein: CASSLGGIPNTEAFF.

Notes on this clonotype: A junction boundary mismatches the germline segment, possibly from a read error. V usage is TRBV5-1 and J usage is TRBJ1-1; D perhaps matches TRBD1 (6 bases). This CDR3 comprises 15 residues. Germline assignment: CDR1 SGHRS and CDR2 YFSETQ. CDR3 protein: CASSSIPQGNAEAFF. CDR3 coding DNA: TGCGCCAGCAGCTCCATTCCTCAGGGGAACGCTGAAGCTTTCTTT.

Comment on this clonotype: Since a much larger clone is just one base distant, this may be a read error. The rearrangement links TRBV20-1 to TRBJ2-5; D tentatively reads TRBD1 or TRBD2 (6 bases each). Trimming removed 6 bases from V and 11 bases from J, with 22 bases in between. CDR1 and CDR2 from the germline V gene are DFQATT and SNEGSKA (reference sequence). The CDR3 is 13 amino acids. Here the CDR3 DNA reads TGCAGTGCCACCACCGGGACAAAAGGAGGGCAGTACTTC. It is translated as CSATTGTKGGQYF.

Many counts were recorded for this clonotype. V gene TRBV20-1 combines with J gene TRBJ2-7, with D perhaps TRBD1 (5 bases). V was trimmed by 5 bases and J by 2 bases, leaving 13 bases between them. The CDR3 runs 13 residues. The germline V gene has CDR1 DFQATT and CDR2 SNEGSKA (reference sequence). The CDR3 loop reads CSAGQGLPYEQYF. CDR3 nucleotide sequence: TGCAGTGCTGGCCAGGGCCTCCCCTACGAGCAGTACTTC.

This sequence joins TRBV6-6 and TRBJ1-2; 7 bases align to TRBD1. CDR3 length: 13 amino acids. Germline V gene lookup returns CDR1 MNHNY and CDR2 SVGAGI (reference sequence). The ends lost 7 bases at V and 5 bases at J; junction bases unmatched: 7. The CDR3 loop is CASTGQVRYGYTF. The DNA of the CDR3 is TGTGCCAGCACCGGACAGGTTAGGTATGGCTACACCTTC.

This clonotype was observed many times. The CDR3 DNA reads TGTGCCAGCAGTTACAAGGGGGCGCAGTTCTTC. It is translated as CASSYKGAQFF. The rearrangement uses TRBV6-2 or TRBV6-3 and TRBJ2-1; 7 positions agree with TRBD1. CDR1 and CDR2 (germline): MNHEY, SVGEGT. The CDR3 is 11 residues long. Trimming cost V 2 bases and J 12 bases; bases outside gene matches: 1.

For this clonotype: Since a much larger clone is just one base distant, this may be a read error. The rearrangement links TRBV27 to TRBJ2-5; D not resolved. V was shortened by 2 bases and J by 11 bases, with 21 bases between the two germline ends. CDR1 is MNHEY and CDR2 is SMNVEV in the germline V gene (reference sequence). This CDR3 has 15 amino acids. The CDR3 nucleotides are TGTGCCAGCAGTTTACGAGACTGGCGTTACAATGAGCAGTACTTC. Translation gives CASSLRDWRYNEQYF.

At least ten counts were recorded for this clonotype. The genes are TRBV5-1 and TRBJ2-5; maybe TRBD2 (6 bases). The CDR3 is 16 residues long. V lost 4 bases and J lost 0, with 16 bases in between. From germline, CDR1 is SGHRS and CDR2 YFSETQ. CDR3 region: CASSLRTGRYQETQYF. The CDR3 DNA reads TGCGCCAGCAGCCTGCGCACGGGGAGGTACCAAGAGACCCAGTACTTC.

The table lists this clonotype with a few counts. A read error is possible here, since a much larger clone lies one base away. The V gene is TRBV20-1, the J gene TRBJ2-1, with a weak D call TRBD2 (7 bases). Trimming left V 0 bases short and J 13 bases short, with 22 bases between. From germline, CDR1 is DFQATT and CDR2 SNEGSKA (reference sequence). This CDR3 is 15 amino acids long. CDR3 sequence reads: CSARDIGGPGETQFF. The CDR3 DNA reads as TGCAGTGCTAGAGATATCGGGGGGCCGGGAGAGACCCAGTTCTTC.

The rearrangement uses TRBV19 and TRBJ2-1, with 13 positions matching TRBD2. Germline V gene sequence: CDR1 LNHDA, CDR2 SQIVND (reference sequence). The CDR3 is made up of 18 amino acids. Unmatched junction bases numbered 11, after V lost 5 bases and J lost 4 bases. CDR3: CASSPWGLAGQLYNEQFF. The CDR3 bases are TGTGCCAGTAGTCCCTGGGGACTAGCGGGGCAACTTTACAATGAGCAGTTCTTC.

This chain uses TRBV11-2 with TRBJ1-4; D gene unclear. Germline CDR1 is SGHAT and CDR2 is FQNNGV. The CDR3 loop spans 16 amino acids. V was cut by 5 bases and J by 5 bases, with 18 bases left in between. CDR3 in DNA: TGTGCCAGCAGCCCCGAGGTGAGGGCGGGAAATGAAAAACTGTTTTTT. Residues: CASSPEVRAGNEKLFF.

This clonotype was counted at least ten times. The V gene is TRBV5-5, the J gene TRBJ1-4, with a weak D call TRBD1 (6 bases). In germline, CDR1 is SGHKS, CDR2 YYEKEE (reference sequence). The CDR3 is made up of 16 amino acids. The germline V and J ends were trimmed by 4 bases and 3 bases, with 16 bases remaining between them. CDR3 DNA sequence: TGTGCCAGCAGCGCTACGAGGACAGTCCCTAATGAAAAACTGTTTTTT. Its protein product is CASSATRTVPNEKLFF.

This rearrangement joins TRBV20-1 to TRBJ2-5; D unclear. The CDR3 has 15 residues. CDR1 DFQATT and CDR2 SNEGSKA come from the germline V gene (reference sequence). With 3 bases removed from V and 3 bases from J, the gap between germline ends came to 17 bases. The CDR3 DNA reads TGCAGTGCTAGTGGCTGGCTCATGCCCAAAGAGACCCAGTACTTC. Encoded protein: CSASGWLMPKETQYF.

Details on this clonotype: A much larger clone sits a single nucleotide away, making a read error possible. The CDR3 region has the DNA TGCAGTGCTAGAAACCTGAGCCATTACAGGGGGTATAACGAGCAGTACTTC. Translated: CSARNLSHYRGYNEQYF. The V gene is TRBV20-1, the J gene TRBJ2-7, with 8 positions matching TRBD1. The germline CDR1 and CDR2 sequences are DFQATT and SNEGSKA (reference sequence). V was pared by 2 bases and J by 5 bases, with 17 bases of the junction left unmatched. This CDR3 is built from 17 residues.

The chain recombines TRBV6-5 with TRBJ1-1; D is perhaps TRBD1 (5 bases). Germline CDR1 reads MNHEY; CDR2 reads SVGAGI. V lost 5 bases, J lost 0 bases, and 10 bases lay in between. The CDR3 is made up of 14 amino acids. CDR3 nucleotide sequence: TGTGCCAGCAGTAAGACGGGACTGAACACTGAAGCTTTCTTT. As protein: CASSKTGLNTEAFF.

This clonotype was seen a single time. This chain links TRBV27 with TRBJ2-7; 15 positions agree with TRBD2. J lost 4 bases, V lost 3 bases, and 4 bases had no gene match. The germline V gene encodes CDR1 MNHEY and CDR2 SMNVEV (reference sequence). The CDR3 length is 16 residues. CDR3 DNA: TGTGCCAGCAGTTTTGGGACTAGCGGGGGGTCTTACGAGCAGTACTTC. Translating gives CASSFGTSGGSYEQYF.

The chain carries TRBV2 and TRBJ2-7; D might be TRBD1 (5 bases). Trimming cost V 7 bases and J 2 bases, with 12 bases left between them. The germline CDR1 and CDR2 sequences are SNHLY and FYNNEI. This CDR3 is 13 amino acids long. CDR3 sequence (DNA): TGTGCCAGCACCCAGGGCAGAGCCTACGAGCAGTACTTC. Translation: CASTQGRAYEQYF.

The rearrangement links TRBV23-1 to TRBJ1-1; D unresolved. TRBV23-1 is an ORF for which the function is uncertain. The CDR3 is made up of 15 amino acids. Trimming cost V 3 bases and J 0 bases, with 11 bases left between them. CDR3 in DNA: TGCGCCAGCAGTCATAGGAAGACCATGAACACTGAAGCTTTCTTT. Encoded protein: CASSHRKTMNTEAFF.

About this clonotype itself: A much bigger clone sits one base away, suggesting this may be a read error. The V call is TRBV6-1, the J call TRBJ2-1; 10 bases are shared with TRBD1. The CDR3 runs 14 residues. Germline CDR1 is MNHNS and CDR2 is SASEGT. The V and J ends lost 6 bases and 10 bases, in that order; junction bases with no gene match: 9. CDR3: CASSAGQGENEQFF. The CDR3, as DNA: TGTGCCAGCAGCGCAGGACAGGGGGAGAACGAGCAGTTCTTC.

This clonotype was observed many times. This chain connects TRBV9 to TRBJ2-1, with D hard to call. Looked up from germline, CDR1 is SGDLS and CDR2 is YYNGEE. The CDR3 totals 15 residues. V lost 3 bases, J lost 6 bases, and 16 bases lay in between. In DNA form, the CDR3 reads TGTGCCAGCAGCGCGCGATTTGCCGTAGGCAATGAGCAGTTCTTC. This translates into CASSARFAVGNEQFF.

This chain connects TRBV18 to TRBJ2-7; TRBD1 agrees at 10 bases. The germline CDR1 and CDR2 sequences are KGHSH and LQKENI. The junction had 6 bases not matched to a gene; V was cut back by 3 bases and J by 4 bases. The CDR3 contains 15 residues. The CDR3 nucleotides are TGTGCCAGCTCACCGCGACAGGGGGCAGAGTACGAGCAGTACGTC. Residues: CASSPRQGAEYEQYV.

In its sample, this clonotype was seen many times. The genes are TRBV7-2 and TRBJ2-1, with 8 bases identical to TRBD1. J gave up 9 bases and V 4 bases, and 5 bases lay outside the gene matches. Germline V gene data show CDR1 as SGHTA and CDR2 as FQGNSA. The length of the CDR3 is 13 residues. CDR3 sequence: CASSYDRGSEQFF. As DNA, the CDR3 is TGTGCCAGCAGCTATGACAGGGGCAGTGAGCAGTTCTTC.

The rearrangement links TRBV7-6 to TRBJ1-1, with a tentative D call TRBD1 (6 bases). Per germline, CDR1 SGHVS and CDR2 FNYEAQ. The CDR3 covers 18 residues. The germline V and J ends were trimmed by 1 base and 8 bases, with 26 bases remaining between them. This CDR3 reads CASSLEGGKGPLGWEAFF. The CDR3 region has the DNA TGTGCCAGCAGCTTAGAGGGGGGGAAGGGCCCTCTGGGATGGGAAGCTTTCTTT.

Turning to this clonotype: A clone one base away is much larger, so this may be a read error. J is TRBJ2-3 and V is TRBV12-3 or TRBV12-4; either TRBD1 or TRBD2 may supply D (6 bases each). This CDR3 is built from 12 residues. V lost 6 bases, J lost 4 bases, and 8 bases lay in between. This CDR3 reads CASRGGPDTQYF. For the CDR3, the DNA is TGTGCCAGCAGAGGGGGGCCAGATACGCAGTATTTT.

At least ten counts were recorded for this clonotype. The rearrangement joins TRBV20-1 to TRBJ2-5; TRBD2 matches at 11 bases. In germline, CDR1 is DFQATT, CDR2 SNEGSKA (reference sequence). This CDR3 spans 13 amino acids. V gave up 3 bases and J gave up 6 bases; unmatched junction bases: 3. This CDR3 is CSARTSGTQTQYF. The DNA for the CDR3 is TGCAGTGCTAGGACTAGCGGGACGCAGACCCAGTACTTC.

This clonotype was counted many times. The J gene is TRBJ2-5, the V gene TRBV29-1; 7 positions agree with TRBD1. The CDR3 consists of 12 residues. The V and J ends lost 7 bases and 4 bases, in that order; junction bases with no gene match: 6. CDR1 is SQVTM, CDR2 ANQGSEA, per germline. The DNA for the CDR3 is TGCAGCGCCTTGACAGGGTTAGAGACCCAGTACTTC. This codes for CSALTGLETQYF.

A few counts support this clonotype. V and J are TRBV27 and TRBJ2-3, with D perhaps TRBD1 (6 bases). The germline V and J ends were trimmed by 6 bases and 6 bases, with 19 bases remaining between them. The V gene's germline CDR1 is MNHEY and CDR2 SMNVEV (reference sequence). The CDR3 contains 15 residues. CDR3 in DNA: TGTGCCAGCAGGCAGGGGTCCGCCGGCCCCGATACGCAGTATTTT. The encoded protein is CASRQGSAGPDTQYF.